The clone carrying this T cell receptor beta chain was detected only a few times. Its antigen is as yet unknown. Germline assignment: CDR1 LNHDA and CDR2 SQIVND (reference sequence). With V trimmed by 5 bases and J by 7 bases, 4 bases remained unmatched. CDR3 length: 13 residues. Healthy donors of bone marrow made up the group. PCR primers comprised 60 Vbeta and 13 Jbeta primers. The repertoire was sequenced with immunoSEQ multiplex PCR; TCRdb's copy has only in-frame clones and lacks some. The sample consists of 180,000 or so clones, approximately 9.5% of them appearing once. This record comes from a study of cytomegalovirus exposure and HLA in healthy donors. Overall study results and limits: Sequencing probably produced one cluster of sequence variants that were highly shared. Most observed TCR sequences were rare, whereas some public TCRs were detected in many donors. Sequencing depth roughly uniform across donors was assumed in presence/absence analyses.

The sequence was obtained from a woman aged 30 to 39 in good health and CMV-seropositive. The chain couples TRBV19 to TRBJ2-1, with 8 bases fitting TRBD1. The sequencing input was PBMCs. CDR3 sequence (DNA): TGTGCCAGTAGTCCAGGGGGCTTGAATGAGCAGTTCTTC. Encoded protein: CASSPGGLNEQFF.